The 21 T cell receptor beta chains given below trace back to one sample, sequenced in a study of beta chain features in type 1 diabetes. The study, taken as a whole, reports: A moderate, significant TCRB CDR3 shortening appeared in type 1 diabetes across four CD4+ subsets.

TCRB transcripts that were expressed got sequenced, as all of the isolated RNA had been reverse transcribed. The data were produced by immunoSEQ multiplex PCR, yet TCRdb's version contains in-frame clones alone and is incomplete. The repertoire has around 310,000 clones, approximately 13% of them found once; the top ten carry 0.015%. These receptors lack a known antigen. Sequenced: naive CD4+ T cells from blood. The receptors were gathered from a young woman with type 1 diabetes.

The sample holds a few counts of this clone. The rearrangement joins TRBV19 to TRBJ2-6; TRBD1 matches 8 bases. This CDR3 spans 18 amino acids. CDR1 is LNHDA and CDR2 is SQIVND in the germline V gene (reference sequence). J was trimmed by 0 bases and V by 3 bases; bases with no gene match: 7. CDR3 protein: CASSIRGQANSGANVLTF. CDR3 DNA: TGTGCCAGTAGTATTAGGGGACAGGCCAACTCTGGGGCCAACGTCCTGACTTTC.

This clone was detected only a few times. This chain connects TRBV25-1 to TRBJ1-5; the D is unclear. The CDR3 has 14 residues. Germline CDR1 reads MGHDK; CDR2 reads SYGVNS. Trimming left V 3 bases short and J 1 base short, with 7 bases between. This CDR3 reads CASSEALSNQPQHF. CDR3 DNA sequence: TGTGCCAGCAGTGAGGCCCTGAGCAATCAGCCCCAGCATTTT.

The chain links TRBV28 to TRBJ1-5, with a possible D match to TRBD1 (6 bases). This CDR3 is 14 amino acids long. Germline assignment: CDR1 MDHEN and CDR2 SYDVKM. Deletions cut 5 bases from V and 0 bases from J, with 8 bases between. CDR3 in amino acids: CASSTGLSNQPQHF. CDR3 coding DNA: TGTGCCAGCAGTACAGGGCTTAGCAATCAGCCCCAGCATTTT. Full variable domain (remainder filled in from reference TRBV28 and TRBJ1-5): DVKVTQSSRYLVKRTGEKVFLECVQDMDHENMFWYRQDPGLGLRLIYFSYDVKMKEKGDIPEGYSVSREKKERFSLILESASTNQTSMYLCASSTGLSNQPQHFGDGTRLSIL.

This clone was found a few times. The rearrangement links TRBV30 to TRBJ2-7; TRBD1 is a possible D gene (7 bases). The ends were cut back, 0 bases at V and 3 bases at J, with 15 bases in the middle. CDR1 is GTSNPN, CDR2 SVGIG, per germline (reference sequence). CDR3 size: 15 residues. For the CDR3, the DNA is TGTGCCTGGAGTGTCGTAGTCAGGGGGGACTACGAGCAGTACTTC. Residues: CAWSVVVRGDYEQYF.

The CDR3 here is CSVEGDRGRETQYF. The CDR3 coding sequence is TGCAGCGTTGAAGGGGACAGGGGGCGGGAGACCCAGTACTTC. The chain joins TRBV29-1 to TRBJ2-5; 12 nucleotides align to TRBD1. V gave up 1 base and J gave up 5 bases; unmatched junction bases: 2. The CDR3 is made up of 14 amino acids. Looked up from germline, CDR1 is SQVTM and CDR2 is ANQGSEA.

The rearrangement joins TRBV19 to TRBJ2-2; TRBD1 aligns across 8 bases. The V and J ends lost 4 bases and 4 bases, in that order; junction bases with no gene match: 5. The CDR3 extends over 15 amino acids. CDR1 is LNHDA, CDR2 SQIVND, per germline (reference sequence). Written as DNA, the CDR3 is TGTGCCAGTAGTAGCCAGGGGGCGTTCACCGGGGAGCTGTTTTTT. Translated, it gives CASSSQGAFTGELFF.

The V and J genes are TRBV28 and TRBJ2-6, with 7 bases identical to TRBD2. Looked up from germline, CDR1 is MDHEN and CDR2 is SYDVKM. The V and J ends lost 6 bases and 1 base, in that order; junction bases with no gene match: 3. The CDR3 totals 15 residues. The CDR3 DNA reads as TGTGCCAGCAGGCCGGGGGGATCTGGGGCCAACGTCCTGACTTTC. Translating it yields CASRPGGSGANVLTF.

This clone was detected only a few times. The J gene is TRBJ2-7, the V gene TRBV4-3; weak D call: TRBD1 (6 bases). The CDR3 contains 17 residues. The ends were cut back, 0 bases at V and 1 base at J, with 16 bases in the middle. Germline CDR1 LGHNA, CDR2 YSLEER. The CDR3 region is CASSQDTGILGSYEQYV. Here the CDR3 DNA reads TGCGCCAGCAGCCAAGATACAGGGATACTCGGTTCCTACGAGCAGTACGTC.

The chain joins TRBV9 to TRBJ2-3; 11 bases are shared with TRBD1. The length of the CDR3 is 16 residues. From germline, CDR1 is SGDLS and CDR2 YYNGEE. Trimming at V came to 4 bases and at J to 4 bases, leaving 8 bases not matched to a gene. The CDR3 sequence: CASSLRTGGFADTQYF. CDR3 DNA sequence: TGTGCCAGCAGCCTCCGGACAGGGGGCTTTGCAGATACGCAGTATTTT.

The table lists this clone with a few counts. This sequence joins TRBV28 and TRBJ2-7; 9 nucleotides align to TRBD1. Germline loops: CDR1 MDHEN, CDR2 SYDVKM. This CDR3 contains 14 residues. Losses at the gene ends were 8 bases for V and 3 bases for J; bases not matched to a gene: 8. This chain's CDR3 is CASAPGQGYYEQYF. In DNA form, the CDR3 reads TGTGCCAGCGCACCGGGACAGGGCTACTACGAGCAGTACTTC.

V is TRBV15 and J is TRBJ2-1; 7 bases line up with TRBD1. This CDR3 is 14 amino acids long. Trimming took 8 bases from V and 5 from J; bases not matched to a gene: 9. CDR1 is LNHNV, CDR2 YYDKDF, per germline (reference sequence). The CDR3 DNA follows: TGTGCCACCGTCGACAGGGTTTCGGACAATGAGCAGTTCTTC. The encoded protein is CATVDRVSDNEQFF.

The sample holds a few counts of this clone. The chain joins TRBV21-1 to TRBJ2-1; the DNA was not compared with TRBD2, the D call given in the table. TRBV21-1 is recorded as a pseudogene. The CDR3 length is 17 residues. CDR3 in amino acids: CASSNTSPAGGPHEQFF. CDR3 nucleotide sequence: TGTGCCAGCAGCAATACATCTCCAGCGGGAGGGCCCCATGAGCAGTTCTTC.

The gene calls are TRBV6-6 and TRBJ2-3; weak D call: TRBD2 (5 bases). In germline, CDR1 is MNHNY, CDR2 SVGAGI (reference sequence). The CDR3 runs 14 residues. Trimming took 6 bases from V and 6 from J, leaving 16 bases between them. The CDR3 nucleotides read TGTGCCAGCAGGCGGGCCAGTAGGATGGATACGCAGTATTTT. Its protein is CASRRASRMDTQYF.

The rearrangement links TRBV6-5 to TRBJ2-1; 8 bases fit TRBD2. The V segment lost 6 bases and the J segment 3 bases; nucleotides outside the gene matches: 4. Germline-derived CDR1 and CDR2 are MNHEY and SVGAGI. This CDR3 is 14 amino acids long. The CDR3 sequence is CASRRGVDYNEQFF. DNA of the CDR3: TGTGCCAGCAGGCGGGGGGTGGACTACAATGAGCAGTTCTTC.

The CDR3 region is CASSAGNTGELFF. Here the CDR3 DNA reads TGTGCCAGCAGCGCGGGGAACACCGGGGAGCTGTTTTTT. The chain is built from TRBV2 and TRBJ2-2; tentatively, D is TRBD2 (5 bases). The V and J ends lost 6 bases and 1 base respectively, with 6 bases between them. There are 13 residues in the CDR3. Looked up from germline, CDR1 is SNHLY and CDR2 is FYNNEI.

The chain combines TRBV4-2 with TRBJ2-5, with D perhaps matching TRBD2 (6 bases). CDR3 length: 14 amino acids. The germline V gene encodes CDR1 LGHNA and CDR2 YNFKEQ. The V end was cut by 1 base, the J end by 5 bases, with 11 bases between. DNA of the CDR3: TGTGCCAGCAGCCAAGGACTAGGCGGGGAGACCCAGTACTTC. Translated: CASSQGLGGETQYF.

The chain joins TRBV27 to TRBJ1-1, with D possibly being TRBD1 (6 bases). The CDR3 has 14 amino acids. Trimming took 5 bases from V and 4 from J, leaving 14 bases between them. Looked up from germline, CDR1 is MNHEY and CDR2 is SMNVEV (reference sequence). As DNA, the CDR3 is TGTGCCAGCAGTAAAAACGACAGGAGCACTGAAGCTTTCTTT. It encodes CASSKNDRSTEAFF.

The chain joins TRBV7-2 to TRBJ2-7, with a weak D call TRBD2 (6 bases). CDR3 length: 15 amino acids. Trimming shortened V by 1 base and J by 5 bases, and 15 bases separated the two germline ends. CDR1 SGHTA and CDR2 FQGNSA come from the germline V gene. In DNA, the CDR3 is TGTGCCAGCAGCTTAGGAGGCCCCCCTAGCGACGAGCAGTACTTC. This codes for CASSLGGPPSDEQYF. Combining the CDR3 with reference TRBV7-2 and TRBJ2-7 gives the whole variable domain GAGVSQSPSNKVTEKGKDVELRCDPISGHTALYWYRQSLGQGLEFLIYFQGNSAPDKSGLPSDRFSAERTGGSVSTLTIQRTQQEDSAVYLCASSLGGPPSDEQYFGPGTRLTVT.

This chain uses TRBV2 with TRBJ2-7; TRBD1 is a possible D gene (5 bases). V was trimmed by 4 bases and J by 3 bases, leaving 7 bases between them. The CDR3 loop spans 12 amino acids. Germline CDR1 SNHLY, CDR2 FYNNEI. CDR3 sequence reads: CASSGQNYEQYV. For the CDR3, the DNA is TGTGCCAGCAGTGGACAGAACTACGAGCAGTACGTC.

The CDR3 DNA sequence: TGTGCCAGCAGTTCCGTCCCCCACAGGGTCGGGAACCAGTACTTC. Amino acids: CASSSVPHRVGNQYF. The chain carries TRBV27 and TRBJ2-5, with D perhaps matching TRBD1 (6 bases). Germline CDR1 MNHEY, CDR2 SMNVEV (reference sequence). The CDR3 has 15 amino acids. Trimming cost V 4 bases and J 10 bases, with 22 bases left between them.

This clone has just a few counts. The gene calls are TRBV5-4 and TRBJ2-1; TRBD1 matches 9 bases. V dropped 3 bases and J dropped 4; count of bases not matched to a gene: 11. CDR3 length equals 17 residues. In germline, CDR1 is SGHNT, CDR2 YYREEE (reference sequence). CDR3 region: CASSYEQGAPVYNEQFF. CDR3 sequence (DNA): TGTGCCAGCAGCTACGAACAGGGGGCGCCTGTTTACAATGAGCAGTTCTTC.